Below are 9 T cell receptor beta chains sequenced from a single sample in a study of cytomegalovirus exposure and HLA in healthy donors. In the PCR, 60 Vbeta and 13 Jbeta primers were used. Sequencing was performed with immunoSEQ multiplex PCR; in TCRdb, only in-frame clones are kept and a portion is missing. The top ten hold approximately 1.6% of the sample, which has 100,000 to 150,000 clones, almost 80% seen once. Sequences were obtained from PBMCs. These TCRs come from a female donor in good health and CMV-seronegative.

Written as DNA, the CDR3 is TGTGCCAGCAGCTTAGGCAGGGGTGGCTACGAGCAGTACTTC. As protein: CASSLGRGGYEQYF. The rearrangement links TRBV13 to TRBJ2-7; possible D gene TRBD1, 6 bases. In germline, CDR1 is PRHDT, CDR2 FYEKMQ (reference sequence). The V end lost 0 bases, the J end lost 3 bases, and 9 bases lay between the germline ends. The CDR3 runs 14 residues.

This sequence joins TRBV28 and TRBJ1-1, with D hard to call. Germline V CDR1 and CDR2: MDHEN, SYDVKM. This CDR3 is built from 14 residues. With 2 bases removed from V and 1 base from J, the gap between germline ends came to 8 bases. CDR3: CASSLPNRNTEAFF. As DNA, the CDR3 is TGTGCCAGCAGTTTACCCAACAGGAACACTGAAGCTTTCTTT.

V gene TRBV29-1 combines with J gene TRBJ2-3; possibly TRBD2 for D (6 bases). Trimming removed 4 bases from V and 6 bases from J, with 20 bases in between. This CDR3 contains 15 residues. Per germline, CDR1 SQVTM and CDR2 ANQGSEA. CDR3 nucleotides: TGCAGCGTTGGTCGGGGGACGGGCAATCTGGATACGCAGTATTTT. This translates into CSVGRGTGNLDTQYF.

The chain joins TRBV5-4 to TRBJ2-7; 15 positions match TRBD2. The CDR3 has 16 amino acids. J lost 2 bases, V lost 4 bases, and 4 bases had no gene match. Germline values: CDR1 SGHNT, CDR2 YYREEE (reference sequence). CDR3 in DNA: TGTGCCAGCAGCCCGGGACTAGCGGGAGGTACCTACGAGCAGTACTTC. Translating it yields CASSPGLAGGTYEQYF.

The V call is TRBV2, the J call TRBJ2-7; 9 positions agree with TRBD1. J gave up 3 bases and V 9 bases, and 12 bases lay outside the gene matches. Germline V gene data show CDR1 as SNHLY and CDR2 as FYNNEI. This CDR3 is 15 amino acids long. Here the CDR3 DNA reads TGTGCCAGGTCCCGGGACAGGGAGAGGTTCTACGAGCAGTACTTC. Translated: CARSRDRERFYEQYF. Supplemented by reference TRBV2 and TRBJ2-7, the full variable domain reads EPEVTQTPSHQVTQMGQEVILRCVPISNHLYFYWYRQILGQKVEFLVSFYNNEISEKSEIFDDQFSVERPDGSNFTLKIRSTKLEDSAMYFCARSRDRERFYEQYFGPGTRLTVT.

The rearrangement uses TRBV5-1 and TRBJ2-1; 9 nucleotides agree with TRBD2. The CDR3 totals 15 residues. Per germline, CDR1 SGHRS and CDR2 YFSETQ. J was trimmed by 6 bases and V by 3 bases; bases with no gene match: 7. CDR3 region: CASSSVAGVGNEQFF. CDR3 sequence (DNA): TGCGCCAGCAGCTCCGTAGCGGGAGTGGGCAATGAGCAGTTCTTC.

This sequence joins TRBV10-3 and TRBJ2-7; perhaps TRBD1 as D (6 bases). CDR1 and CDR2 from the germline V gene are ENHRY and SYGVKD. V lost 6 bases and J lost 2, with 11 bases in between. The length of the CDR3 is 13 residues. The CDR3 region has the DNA TGTGCCATCAGCCCGGACAGAGCCTACGAGCAGTACTTC. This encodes CAISPDRAYEQYF.

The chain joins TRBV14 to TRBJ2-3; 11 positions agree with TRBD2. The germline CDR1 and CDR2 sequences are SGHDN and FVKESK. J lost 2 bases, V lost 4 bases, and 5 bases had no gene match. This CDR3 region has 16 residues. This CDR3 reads CASSPRLAGYTDTQYF. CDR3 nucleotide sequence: TGTGCCAGCAGCCCCAGACTAGCGGGGTACACAGATACGCAGTATTTT.

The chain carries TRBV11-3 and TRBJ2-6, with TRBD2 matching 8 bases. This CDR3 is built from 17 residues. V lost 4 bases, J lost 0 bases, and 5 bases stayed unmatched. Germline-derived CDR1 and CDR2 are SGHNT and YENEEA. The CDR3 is CASSSSGLSSGANVLTF. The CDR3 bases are TGTGCCAGCAGCTCTAGCGGGCTAAGCTCTGGGGCCAACGTCCTGACTTTC.